The clone carrying this TCR beta chain was seen a few times. For ophthalmopathy patients, the Clinical Activity Score was at least 3 and the NOSPECS grade at least 4; duration was under 3 months. Clinicians diagnosed patients from clinical symptoms, serum thyroxine and TRAb, thyroid ultrasound and orbital computed tomography. The authors obtained PBMCs from around 11 ml of fresh peripheral blood. From RNA transcripts, TCR beta CDR3 regions were amplified. Primed by the HTBI set, a first-round RT-PCR was run on the TCR CDR3. TCRdb ran MiXCR on the multiplex PCR reads and lists one entry per CDR3 protein. The sample holds about 600,000 distinct CDR3 sequences, 15% to 20% seen once. This sample was taken from a study of T cells in Graves' hyperthyroidism and ophthalmopathy. The CDR3 spans 12 residues. After removal of 6 bases from V and 4 bases from J, the junction contained 3 bases not matched to a gene. Germline V CDR1 and CDR2: SQVTM, ANQGSEA.

Material: blood. The chain couples TRBV29-1 to TRBJ1-2, with 9 bases matching TRBD1. The sequence was collected from a woman aged 40-49 years with Graves' ophthalmopathy. CDR3 in amino acids: CSVGTGLYGYTF. CDR3 nucleotide sequence: TGCAGCGTGGGGACAGGGCTCTATGGCTACACCTTC.